Sequencing of this T cell receptor beta chain was carried out in a study of T cells in Graves' hyperthyroidism and ophthalmopathy. This clonotype has at least ten counts. The patients, who ranged from 18 to 65 in age, presented with newly diagnosed hyperthyroidism lasting under 2 months. Fresh peripheral blood, 9.5 to 10 ml of it, supplied the PBMCs. TCR beta CDR3 regions were amplified from RNA. The HTBI primer set served for first-round RT-PCR of the TCR CDR3. One entry per CDR3 protein results from TCRdb running MiXCR on the multiplex PCR reads. This sample has 550,000 to 850,000 distinct CDR3 sequences, with around 19% found just once. V lost 1 base to trimming and J lost 1 base, with 10 bases between them. Germline-derived CDR1 and CDR2 are LGHDT and YNNKEL (reference sequence). The length of the CDR3 is 15 residues.

The sequenced sample consisted of blood. The sequence came from a woman aged 50 to 60 with Graves' hyperthyroidism that later progressed to Graves' ophthalmopathy. The chain uses TRBV3-1 and TRBJ1-1; no clear D gene. The CDR3 here is CASSQGYGSNTEAFF. In nucleotides, the CDR3 is TGTGCCAGCAGCCAAGGATACGGGTCGAACACTGAAGCTTTCTTT.